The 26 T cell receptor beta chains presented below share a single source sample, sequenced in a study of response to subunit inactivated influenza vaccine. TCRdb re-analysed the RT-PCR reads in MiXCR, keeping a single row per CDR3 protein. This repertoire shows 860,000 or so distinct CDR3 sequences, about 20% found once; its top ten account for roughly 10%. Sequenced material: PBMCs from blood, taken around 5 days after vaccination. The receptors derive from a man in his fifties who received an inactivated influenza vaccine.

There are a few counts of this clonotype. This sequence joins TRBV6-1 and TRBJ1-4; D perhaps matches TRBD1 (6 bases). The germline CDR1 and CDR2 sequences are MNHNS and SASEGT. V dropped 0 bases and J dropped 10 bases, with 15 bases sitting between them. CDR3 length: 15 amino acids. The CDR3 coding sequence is TGTGCCAGCAGTGAAGCCACAGGGAGGTTCGGAAAACTGTTTTTT. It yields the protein CASSEATGRFGKLFF.

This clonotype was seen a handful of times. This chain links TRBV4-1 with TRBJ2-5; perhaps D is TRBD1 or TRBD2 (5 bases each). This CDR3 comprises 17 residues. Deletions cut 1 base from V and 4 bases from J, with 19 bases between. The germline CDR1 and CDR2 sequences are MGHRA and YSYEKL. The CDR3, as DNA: TGCGCCAGCAGCCAAGCGGGACGGGGTCGCGAGGGAGAGACCCAGTACTTC. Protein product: CASSQAGRGREGETQYF.

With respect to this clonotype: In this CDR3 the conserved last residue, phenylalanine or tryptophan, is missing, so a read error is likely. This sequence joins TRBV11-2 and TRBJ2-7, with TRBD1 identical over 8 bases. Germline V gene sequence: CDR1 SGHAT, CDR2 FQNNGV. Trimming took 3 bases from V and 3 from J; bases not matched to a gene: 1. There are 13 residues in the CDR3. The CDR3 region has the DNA TGTGCCAGCAGCTTCGGACAGGGCTACGAGCAGTACTTA. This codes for CASSFGQGYEQYL.

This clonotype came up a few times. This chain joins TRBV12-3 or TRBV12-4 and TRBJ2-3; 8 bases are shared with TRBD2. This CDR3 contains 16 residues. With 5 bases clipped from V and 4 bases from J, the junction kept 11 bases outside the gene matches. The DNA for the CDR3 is TGTGCCAGCAGTCCTAAGACTAGCGCGGCCCCAGATACGCAGTATTTT. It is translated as CASSPKTSAAPDTQYF.

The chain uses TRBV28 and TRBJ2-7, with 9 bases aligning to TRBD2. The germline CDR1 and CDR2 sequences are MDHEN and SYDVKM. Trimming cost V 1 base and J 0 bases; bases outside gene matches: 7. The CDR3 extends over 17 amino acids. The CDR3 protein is CASSLSLAGTNSYEQYF. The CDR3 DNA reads TGTGCCAGCAGTTTATCCCTAGCGGGAACCAACTCCTACGAGCAGTACTTC. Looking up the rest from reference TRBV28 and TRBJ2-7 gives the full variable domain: DVKVTQSSRYLVKRTGEKVFLECVQDMDHENMFWYRQDPGLGLRLIYFSYDVKMKEKGDIPEGYSVSREKKERFSLILESASTNQTSMYLCASSLSLAGTNSYEQYFGPGTRLTVT.

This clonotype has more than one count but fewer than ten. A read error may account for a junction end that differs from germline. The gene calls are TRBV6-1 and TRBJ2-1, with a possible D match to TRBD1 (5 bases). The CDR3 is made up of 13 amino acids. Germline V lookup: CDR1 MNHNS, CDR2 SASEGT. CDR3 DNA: TGTGCCACCAGTGAAGGGGCCTTCAATGAGCAGTTCTTC. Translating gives CATSEGAFNEQFF.

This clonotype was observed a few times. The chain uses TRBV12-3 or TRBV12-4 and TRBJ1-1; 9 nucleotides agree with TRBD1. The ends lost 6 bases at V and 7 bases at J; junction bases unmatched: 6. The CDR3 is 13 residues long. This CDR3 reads CASRTGGAFEAFF. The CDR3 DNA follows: TGTGCCAGCAGGACAGGGGGAGCGTTTGAAGCTTTCTTT.

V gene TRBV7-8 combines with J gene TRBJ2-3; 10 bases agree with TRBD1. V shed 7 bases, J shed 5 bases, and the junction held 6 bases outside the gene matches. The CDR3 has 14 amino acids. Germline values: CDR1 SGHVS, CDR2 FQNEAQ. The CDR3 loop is CASKPGQGRDTQYF. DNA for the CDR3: TGTGCCAGCAAACCGGGACAGGGGAGAGATACGCAGTATTTT.

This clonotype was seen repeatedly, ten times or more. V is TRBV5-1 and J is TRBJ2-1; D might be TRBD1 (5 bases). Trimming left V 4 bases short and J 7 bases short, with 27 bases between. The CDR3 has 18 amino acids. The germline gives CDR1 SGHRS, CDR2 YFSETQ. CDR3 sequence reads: CASSDSQTPRQAGNEQFF. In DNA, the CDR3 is TGCGCCAGCAGCGATTCACAGACACCCAGACAAGCAGGGAATGAGCAGTTCTTC.

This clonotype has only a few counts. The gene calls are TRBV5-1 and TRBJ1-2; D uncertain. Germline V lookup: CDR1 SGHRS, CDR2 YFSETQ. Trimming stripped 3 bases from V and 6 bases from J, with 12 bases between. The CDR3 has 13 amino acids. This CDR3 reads CASSSEGVDGYTF. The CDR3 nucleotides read TGCGCCAGCAGCTCTGAGGGCGTGGATGGCTACACCTTC. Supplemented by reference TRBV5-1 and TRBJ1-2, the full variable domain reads KAGVTQTPRYLIKTRGQQVTLSCSPISGHRSVSWYQQTPGQGLQFLFEYFSETQRNKGNFPGRFSGRQFSNSRSEMNVSTLELGDSALYLCASSSEGVDGYTFGSGTRLTVV.

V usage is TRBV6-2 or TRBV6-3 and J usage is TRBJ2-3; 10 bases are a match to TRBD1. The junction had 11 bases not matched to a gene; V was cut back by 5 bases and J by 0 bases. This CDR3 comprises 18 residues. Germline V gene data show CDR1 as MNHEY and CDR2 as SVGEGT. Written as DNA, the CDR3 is TGTGCCAGCAGTCCCCGGGACAGGGGCGGCCTTAGCACAGATACGCAGTATTTT. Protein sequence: CASSPRDRGGLSTDTQYF.

The CDR3 here is CASSLDPDYQATQYF. Here the CDR3 DNA reads TGTGCCAGCAGCTTAGACCCGGACTACCAGGCGACCCAGTACTTC. The chain is built from TRBV7-2 and TRBJ2-5; D may be TRBD2 (6 bases). Germline CDR1 SGHTA, CDR2 FQGNSA. The CDR3 contains 15 residues. V lost 1 base to trimming and J lost 7 bases, with 16 bases between them.

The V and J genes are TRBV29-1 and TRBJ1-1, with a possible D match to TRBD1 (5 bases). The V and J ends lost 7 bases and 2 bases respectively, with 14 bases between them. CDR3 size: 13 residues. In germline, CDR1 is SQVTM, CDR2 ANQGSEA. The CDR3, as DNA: TGCAGCGGGAGTCAGGGTCTTAACACTGAAGCTTTCTTT. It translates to CSGSQGLNTEAFF.

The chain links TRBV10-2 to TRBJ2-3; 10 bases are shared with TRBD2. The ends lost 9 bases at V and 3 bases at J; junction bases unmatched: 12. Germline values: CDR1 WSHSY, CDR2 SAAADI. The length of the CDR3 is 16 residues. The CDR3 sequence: CASGDLASGGTDTQYF. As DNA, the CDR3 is TGCGCCAGTGGGGATTTAGCTAGCGGGGGAACAGATACGCAGTATTTT.

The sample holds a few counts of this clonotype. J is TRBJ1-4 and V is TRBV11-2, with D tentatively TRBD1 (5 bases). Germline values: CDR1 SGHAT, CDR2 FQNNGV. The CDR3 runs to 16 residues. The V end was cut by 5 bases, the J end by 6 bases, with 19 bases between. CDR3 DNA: TGTGCCAGCAGCCGGGGGAGACCCGGGGGACATGAAAAACTGTTTTTT. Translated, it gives CASSRGRPGGHEKLFF.

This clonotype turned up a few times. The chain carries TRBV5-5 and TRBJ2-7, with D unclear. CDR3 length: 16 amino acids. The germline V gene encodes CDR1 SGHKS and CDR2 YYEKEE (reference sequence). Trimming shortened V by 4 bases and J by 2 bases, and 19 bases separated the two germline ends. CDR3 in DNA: TGTGCCAGCAGCCAGATTGGACGGACCCGGACCTACGAGCAGTACTTC. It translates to CASSQIGRTRTYEQYF.

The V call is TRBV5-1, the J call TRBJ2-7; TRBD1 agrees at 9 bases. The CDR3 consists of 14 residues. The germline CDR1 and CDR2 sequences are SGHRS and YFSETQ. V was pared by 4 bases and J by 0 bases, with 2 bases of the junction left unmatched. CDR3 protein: CASSVQGASYEQYF. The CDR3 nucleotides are TGCGCCAGCAGCGTACAGGGGGCCTCCTACGAGCAGTACTTC. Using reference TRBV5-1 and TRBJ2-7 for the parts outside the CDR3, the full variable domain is KAGVTQTPRYLIKTRGQQVTLSCSPISGHRSVSWYQQTPGQGLQFLFEYFSETQRNKGNFPGRFSGRQFSNSRSEMNVSTLELGDSALYLCASSVQGASYEQYFGPGTRLTVT.

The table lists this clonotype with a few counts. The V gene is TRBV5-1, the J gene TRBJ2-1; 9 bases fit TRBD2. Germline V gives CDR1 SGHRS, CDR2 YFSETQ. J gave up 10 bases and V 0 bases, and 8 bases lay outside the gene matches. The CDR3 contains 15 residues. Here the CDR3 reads CASSLALAGAGEQFF. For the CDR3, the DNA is TGCGCCAGCAGCTTGGCCTTAGCGGGGGCAGGGGAGCAGTTCTTC.

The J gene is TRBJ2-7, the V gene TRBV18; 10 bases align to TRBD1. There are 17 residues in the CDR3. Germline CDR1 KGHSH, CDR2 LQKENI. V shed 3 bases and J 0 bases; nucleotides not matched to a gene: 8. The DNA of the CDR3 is TGTGCCAGCTCACCCTCTCTGGGACAGGGGACCTCCTACGAGCAGTACTTC. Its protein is CASSPSLGQGTSYEQYF.

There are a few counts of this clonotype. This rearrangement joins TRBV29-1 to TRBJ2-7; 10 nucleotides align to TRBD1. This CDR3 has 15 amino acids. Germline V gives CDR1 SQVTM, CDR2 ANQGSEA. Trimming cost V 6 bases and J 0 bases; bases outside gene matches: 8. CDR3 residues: CSVRARTGGSYEQYF. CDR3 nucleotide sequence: TGCAGCGTCCGAGCCCGGACAGGGGGCTCCTACGAGCAGTACTTC.

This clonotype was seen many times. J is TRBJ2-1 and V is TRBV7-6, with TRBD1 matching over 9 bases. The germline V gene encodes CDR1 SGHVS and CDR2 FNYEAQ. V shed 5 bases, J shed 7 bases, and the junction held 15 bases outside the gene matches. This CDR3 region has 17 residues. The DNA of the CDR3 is TGTGCCAGCAGCCAAAATACAAGACAGGGGGAGGAAAATGAGCAGTTCTTC. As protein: CASSQNTRQGEENEQFF.

The CDR3 is CASSQRRGANTEAFF. For the CDR3, the DNA is TGTGCCAGCAGCCAACGACGGGGGGCTAACACTGAAGCTTTCTTT. The chain carries TRBV7-2 and TRBJ1-1, with a tentative D call TRBD1 (6 bases). Trimming pared 5 bases from V and 2 bases from J, leaving 15 bases between. Per the germline V gene, CDR1 is SGHTA and CDR2 is FQGNSA. The CDR3 contains 15 residues. The full variable domain, completed using reference TRBV7-2 and TRBJ1-1, is GAGVSQSPSNKVTEKGKDVELRCDPISGHTALYWYRQSLGQGLEFLIYFQGNSAPDKSGLPSDRFSAERTGGSVSTLTIQRTQQEDSAVYLCASSQRRGANTEAFFGQGTRLTVV.

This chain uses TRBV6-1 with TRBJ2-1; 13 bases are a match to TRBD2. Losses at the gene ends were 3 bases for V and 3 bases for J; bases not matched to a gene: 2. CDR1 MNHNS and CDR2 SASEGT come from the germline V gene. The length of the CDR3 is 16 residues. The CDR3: CASSETSGRFYNEQFF. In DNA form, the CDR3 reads TGTGCCAGCAGTGAGACTAGCGGGAGGTTCTACAATGAGCAGTTCTTC.

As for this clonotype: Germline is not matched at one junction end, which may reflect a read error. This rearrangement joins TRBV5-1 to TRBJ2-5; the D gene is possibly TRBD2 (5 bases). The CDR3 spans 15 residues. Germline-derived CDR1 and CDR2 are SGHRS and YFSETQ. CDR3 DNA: TGCGTCAGCAGCTCATTAGGACTTACGACCGAGACCCAGTACTTC. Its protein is CVSSSLGLTTETQYF.

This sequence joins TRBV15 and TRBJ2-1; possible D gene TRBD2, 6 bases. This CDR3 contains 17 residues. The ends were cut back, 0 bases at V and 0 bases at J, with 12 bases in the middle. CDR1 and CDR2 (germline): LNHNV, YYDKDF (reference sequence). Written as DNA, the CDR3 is TGTGCCACCAGCAGAGATGCTGCGGGGAGCTCCTACAATGAGCAGTTCTTC. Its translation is CATSRDAAGSSYNEQFF.

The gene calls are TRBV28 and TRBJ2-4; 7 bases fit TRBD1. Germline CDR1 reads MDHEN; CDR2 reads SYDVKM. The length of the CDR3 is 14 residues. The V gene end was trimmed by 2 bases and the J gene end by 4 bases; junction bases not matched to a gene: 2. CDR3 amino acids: CASSLRDRKNIQYF. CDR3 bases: TGTGCCAGCAGTTTAAGGGACAGAAAAAACATTCAGTACTTC.